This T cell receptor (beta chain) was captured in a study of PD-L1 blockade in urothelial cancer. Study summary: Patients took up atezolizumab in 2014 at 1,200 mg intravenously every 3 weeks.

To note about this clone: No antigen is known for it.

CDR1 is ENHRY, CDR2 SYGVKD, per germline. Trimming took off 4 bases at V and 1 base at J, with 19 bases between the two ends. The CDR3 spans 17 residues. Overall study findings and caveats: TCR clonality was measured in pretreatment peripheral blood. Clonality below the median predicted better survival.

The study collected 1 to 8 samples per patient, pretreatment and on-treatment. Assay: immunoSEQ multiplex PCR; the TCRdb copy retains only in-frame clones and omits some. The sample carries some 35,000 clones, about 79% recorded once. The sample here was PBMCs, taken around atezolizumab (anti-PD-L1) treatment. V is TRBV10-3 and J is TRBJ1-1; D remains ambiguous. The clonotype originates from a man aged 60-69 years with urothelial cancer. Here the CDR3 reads CAISVPFGQDWNTEAFF. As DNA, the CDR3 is TGTGCCATCAGTGTACCCTTTGGGCAGGACTGGAACACTGAAGCTTTCTTT.